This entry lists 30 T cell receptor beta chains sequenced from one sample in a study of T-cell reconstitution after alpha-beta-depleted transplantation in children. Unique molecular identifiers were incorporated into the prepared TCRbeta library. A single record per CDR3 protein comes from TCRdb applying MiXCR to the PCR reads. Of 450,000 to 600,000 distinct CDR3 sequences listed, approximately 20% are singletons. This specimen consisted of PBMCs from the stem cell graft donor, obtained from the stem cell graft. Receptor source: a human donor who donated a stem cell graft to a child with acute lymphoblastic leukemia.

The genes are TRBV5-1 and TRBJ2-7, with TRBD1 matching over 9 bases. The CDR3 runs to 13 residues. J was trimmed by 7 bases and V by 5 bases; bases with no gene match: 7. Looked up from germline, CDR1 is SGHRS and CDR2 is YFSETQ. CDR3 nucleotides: TGCGCCAGCAGACCACAGGGGGCAGAGGAGCAGTACTTC. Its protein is CASRPQGAEEQYF.

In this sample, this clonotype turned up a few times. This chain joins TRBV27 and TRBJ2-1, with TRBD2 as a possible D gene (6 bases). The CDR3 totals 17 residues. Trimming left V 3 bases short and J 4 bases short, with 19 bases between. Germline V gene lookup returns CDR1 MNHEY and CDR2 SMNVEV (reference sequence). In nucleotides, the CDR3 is TGTGCCAGCAGTTTTTTACCTAGCCGGACTATATACAATGAGCAGTTCTTC. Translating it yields CASSFLPSRTIYNEQFF.

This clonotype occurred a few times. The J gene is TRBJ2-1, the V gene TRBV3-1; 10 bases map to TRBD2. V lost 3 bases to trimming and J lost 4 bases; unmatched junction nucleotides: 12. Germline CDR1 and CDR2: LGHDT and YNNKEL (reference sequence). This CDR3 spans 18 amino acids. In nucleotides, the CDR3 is TGTGCCAGCAGCCATCTAGGGGGGCTAGCGGGAGCATACAATGAGCAGTTCTTC. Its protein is CASSHLGGLAGAYNEQFF.

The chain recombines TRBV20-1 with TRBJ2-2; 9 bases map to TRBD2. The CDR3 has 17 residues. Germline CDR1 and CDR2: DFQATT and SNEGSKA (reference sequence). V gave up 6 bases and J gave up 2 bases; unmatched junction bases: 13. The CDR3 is CSAPLVLAGLNTGELFF. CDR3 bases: TGCAGTGCGCCTCTGGTTCTAGCGGGATTAAACACCGGGGAGCTGTTTTTT.

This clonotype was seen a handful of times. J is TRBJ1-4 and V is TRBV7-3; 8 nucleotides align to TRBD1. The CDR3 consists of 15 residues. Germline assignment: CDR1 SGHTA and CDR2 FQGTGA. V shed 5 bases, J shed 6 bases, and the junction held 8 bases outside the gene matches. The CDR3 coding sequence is TGTGCCAGCAGCATATCAGGGGGCCGTGATGAAAAACTGTTTTTT. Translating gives CASSISGGRDEKLFF. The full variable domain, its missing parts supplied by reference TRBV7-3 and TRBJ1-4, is GAGVSQTPSNKVTEKGKYVELRCDPISGHTALYWYRQSLGQGPEFLIYFQGTGAADDSGLPNDRFFAVRPEGSVSTLKIQRTERGDSAVYLCASSISGGRDEKLFFGSGTQLSVL.

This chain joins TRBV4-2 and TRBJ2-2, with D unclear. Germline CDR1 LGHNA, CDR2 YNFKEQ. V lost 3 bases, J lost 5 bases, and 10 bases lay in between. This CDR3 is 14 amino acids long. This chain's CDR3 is CASSHGLLTGELFF. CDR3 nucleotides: TGTGCCAGCAGCCACGGGCTCCTTACCGGGGAGCTGTTTTTT.

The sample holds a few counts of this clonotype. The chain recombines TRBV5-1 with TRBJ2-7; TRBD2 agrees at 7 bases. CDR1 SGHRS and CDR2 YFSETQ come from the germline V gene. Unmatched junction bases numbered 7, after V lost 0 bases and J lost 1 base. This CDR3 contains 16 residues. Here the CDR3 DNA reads TGCGCCAGCAGCTTGGAGAGAGGGAGGGAGTCCTACGAGCAGTACTTC. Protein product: CASSLERGRESYEQYF.

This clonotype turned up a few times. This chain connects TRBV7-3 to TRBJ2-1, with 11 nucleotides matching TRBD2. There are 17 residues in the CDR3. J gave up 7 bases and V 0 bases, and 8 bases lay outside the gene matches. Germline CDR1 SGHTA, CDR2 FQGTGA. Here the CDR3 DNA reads TGTGCCAGCAGCTTAACGGGTCGACTAGCGGGGAAGAATGAGCAGTTCTTC. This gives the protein CASSLTGRLAGKNEQFF. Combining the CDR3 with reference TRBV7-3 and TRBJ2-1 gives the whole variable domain GAGVSQTPSNKVTEKGKYVELRCDPISGHTALYWYRQSLGQGPEFLIYFQGTGAADDSGLPNDRFFAVRPEGSVSTLKIQRTERGDSAVYLCASSLTGRLAGKNEQFFGPGTRLTVL.

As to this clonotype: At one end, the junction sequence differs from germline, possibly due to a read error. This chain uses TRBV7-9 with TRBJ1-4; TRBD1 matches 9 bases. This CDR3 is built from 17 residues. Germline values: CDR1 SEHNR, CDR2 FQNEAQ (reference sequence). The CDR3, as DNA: TGTGCCAGCAGCCGAAAGACGGGACAGGGTACTAGTGAAAAACTGTTTTTT. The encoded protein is CASSRKTGQGTSEKLFF.

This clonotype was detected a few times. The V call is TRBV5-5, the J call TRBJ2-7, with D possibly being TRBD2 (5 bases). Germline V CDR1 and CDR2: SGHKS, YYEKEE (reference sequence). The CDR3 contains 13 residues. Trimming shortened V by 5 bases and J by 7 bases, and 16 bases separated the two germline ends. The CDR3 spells CASRGAVEVEQYF. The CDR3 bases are TGTGCCAGCAGGGGAGCTGTGGAGGTGGAGCAGTACTTC.

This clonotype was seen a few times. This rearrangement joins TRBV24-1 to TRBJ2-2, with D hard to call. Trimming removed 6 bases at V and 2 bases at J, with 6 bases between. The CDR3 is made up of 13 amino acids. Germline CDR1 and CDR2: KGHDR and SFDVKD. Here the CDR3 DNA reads TGTGCCACCAGTTTCTTCAACACCGGGGAGCTGTTTTTT. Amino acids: CATSFFNTGELFF.

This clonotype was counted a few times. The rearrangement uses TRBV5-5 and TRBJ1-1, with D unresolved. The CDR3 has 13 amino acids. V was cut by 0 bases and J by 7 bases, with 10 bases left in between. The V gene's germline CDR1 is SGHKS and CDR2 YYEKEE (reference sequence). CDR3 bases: TGTGCCAGCAGCTTGGTCGAGATGCTTGAAGCTTTCTTT. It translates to CASSLVEMLEAFF.

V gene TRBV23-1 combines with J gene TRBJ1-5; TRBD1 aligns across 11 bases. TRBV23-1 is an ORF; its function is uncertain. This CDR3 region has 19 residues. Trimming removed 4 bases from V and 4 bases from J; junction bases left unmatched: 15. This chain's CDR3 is CASSRSRDRGEIRNQPQHF. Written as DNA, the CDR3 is TGCGCCAGCAGTCGGTCCCGGGACAGGGGGGAGATACGGAATCAGCCCCAGCATTTT.

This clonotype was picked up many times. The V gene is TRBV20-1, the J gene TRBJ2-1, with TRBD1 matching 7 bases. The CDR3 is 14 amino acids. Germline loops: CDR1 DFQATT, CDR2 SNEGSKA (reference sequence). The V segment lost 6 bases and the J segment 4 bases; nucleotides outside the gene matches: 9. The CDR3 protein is CSAVTGDPYNEQFF. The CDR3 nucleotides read TGCAGTGCGGTTACAGGGGACCCGTACAATGAGCAGTTCTTC.

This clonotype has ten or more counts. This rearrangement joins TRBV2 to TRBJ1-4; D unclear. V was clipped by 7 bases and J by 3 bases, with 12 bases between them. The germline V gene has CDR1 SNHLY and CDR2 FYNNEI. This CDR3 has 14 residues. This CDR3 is CASNRKEPNEKLFF. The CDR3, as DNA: TGTGCCAGCAATCGGAAGGAACCTAATGAAAAACTGTTTTTT.

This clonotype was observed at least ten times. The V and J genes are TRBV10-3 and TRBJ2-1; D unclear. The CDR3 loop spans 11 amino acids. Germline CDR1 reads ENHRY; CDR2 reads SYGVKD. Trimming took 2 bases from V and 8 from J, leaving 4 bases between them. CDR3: CAISENHEQFF. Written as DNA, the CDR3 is TGTGCCATCAGTGAGAACCATGAGCAGTTCTTC.

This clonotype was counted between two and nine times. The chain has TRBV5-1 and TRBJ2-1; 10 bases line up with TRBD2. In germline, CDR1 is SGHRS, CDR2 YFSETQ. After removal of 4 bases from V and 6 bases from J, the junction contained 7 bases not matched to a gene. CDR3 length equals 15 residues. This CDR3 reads CASSAGLAVTNEQFF. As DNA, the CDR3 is TGCGCCAGCAGCGCTGGACTAGCGGTTACCAATGAGCAGTTCTTC.

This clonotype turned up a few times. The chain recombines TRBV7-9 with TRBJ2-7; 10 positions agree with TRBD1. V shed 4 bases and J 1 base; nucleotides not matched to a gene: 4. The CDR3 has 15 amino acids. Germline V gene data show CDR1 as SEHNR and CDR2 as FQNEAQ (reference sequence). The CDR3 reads CASSSGQGTSYEQYF. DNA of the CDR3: TGTGCCAGCAGCTCGGGACAGGGGACTTCCTACGAGCAGTACTTC.

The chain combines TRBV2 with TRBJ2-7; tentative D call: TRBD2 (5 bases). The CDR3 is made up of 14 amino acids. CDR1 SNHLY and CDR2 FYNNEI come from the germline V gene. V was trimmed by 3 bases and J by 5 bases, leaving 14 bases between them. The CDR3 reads CASSDVDRGNEQYF. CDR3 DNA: TGTGCCAGCAGTGACGTGGACCGAGGGAACGAGCAGTACTTC.

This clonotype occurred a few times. The CDR3 DNA is TGTGCCAGCAGGATAGAATGGGACAGGGACACTGAAGCTTTCTTT. Its protein is CASRIEWDRDTEAFF. J is TRBJ1-1 and V is TRBV5-6, with 9 bases aligning to TRBD1. Germline values: CDR1 SGHDT, CDR2 YYEEEE. The V and J ends lost 5 bases and 3 bases, in that order; junction bases with no gene match: 8. CDR3 length equals 15 residues.

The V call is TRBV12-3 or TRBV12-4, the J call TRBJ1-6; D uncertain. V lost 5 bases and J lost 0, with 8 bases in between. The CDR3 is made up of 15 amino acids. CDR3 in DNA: TGTGCCAGCAGTAGAGGGAGCTCCTATAATTCACCCCTCCACTTT. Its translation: CASSRGSSYNSPLHF.

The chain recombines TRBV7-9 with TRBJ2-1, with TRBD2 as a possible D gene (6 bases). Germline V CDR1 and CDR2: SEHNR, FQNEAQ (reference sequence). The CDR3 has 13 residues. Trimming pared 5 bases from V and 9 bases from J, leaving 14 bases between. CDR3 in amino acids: CASSAGTGGEQFF. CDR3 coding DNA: TGTGCCAGCAGCGCAGGGACTGGTGGTGAGCAGTTCTTC.

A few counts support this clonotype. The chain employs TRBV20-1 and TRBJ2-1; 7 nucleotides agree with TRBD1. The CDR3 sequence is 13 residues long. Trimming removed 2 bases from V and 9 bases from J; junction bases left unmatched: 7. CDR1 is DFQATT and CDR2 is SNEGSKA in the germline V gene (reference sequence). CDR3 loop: CSARSTRGSEQFF. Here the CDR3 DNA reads TGCAGTGCTAGATCGACCAGGGGGAGTGAGCAGTTCTTC.

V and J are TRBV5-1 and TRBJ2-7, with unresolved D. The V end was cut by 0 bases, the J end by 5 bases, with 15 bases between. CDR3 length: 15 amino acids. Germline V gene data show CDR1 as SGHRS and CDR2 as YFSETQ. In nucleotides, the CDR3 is TGCGCCAGCAGCTTGGCCAATGTGGCAGTCGACGAGCAGTACTTC. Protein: CASSLANVAVDEQYF.

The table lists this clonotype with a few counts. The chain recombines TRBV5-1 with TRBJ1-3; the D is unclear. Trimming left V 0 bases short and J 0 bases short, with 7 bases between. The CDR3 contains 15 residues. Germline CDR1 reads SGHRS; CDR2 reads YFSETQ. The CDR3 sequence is CASSLGQLSGNTIYF. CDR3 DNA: TGCGCCAGCAGCTTGGGACAACTCTCTGGAAACACCATATATTTT.

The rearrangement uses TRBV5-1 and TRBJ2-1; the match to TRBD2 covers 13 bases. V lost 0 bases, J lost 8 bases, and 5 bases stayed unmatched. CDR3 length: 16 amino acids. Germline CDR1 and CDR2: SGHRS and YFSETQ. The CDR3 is CASSLGTSGSTHEQFF. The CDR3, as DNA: TGCGCCAGCAGCTTGGGGACTAGCGGGAGCACCCATGAGCAGTTCTTC.

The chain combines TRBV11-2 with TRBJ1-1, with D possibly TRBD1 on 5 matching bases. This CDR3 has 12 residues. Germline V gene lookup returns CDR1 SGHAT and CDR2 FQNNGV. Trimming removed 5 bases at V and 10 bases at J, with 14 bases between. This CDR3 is CASSASGRVAFF. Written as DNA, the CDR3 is TGTGCCAGCAGCGCCTCAGGGCGTGTAGCTTTCTTT. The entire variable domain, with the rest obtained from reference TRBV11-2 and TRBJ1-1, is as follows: EAGVAQSPRYKIIEKRQSVAFWCNPISGHATLYWYQQILGQGPKLLIQFQNNGVVDDSQLPKDRFSAERLKGVDSTLKIQPAKLEDSAVYLCASSASGRVAFFGQGTRLTVV.

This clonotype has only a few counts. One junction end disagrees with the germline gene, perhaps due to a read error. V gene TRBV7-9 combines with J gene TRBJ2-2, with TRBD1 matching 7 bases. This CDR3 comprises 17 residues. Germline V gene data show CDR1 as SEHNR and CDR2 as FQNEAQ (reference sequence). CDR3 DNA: TGCGCCAGCAGCTGGGTTACAGGGGAATCGAACACCGGGGAGCTGTTTTTT. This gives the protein CASSWVTGESNTGELFF.

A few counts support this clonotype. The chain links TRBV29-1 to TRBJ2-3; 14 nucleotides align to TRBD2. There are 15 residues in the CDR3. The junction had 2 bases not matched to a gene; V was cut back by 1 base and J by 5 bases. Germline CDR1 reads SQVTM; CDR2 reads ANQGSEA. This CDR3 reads CSVEGTSGRKDTQYF. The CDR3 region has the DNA TGCAGCGTTGAAGGGACTAGCGGGAGGAAAGATACGCAGTATTTT.

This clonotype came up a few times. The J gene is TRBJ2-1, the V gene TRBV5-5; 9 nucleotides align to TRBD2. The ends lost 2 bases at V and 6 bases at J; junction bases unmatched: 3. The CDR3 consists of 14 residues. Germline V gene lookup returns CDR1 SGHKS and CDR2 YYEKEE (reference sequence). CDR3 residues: CASSFRREGNEQFF. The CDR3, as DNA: TGTGCCAGCAGCTTCCGGCGGGAGGGCAATGAGCAGTTCTTC.